This TCR beta chain comes out of a study of monozygotic twins with inflammatory bowel disease. Details on this clonotype: Its antigen is not known.

The TCR libraries each used total RNA (around 4,000 ng per library). Template switching appended UMIs that held a 6-nucleotide sample barcode. TCRdb reanalyzed the 5' RACE reads, giving one entry per CDR3 protein sequence and no DNA. The listing contains nearly 45,000 distinct CDR3 sequences. CDR3 length: 14 amino acids. In germline, CDR1 is SGHTA, CDR2 FQGNSA. Study conclusions and caveats: Different subtypes (of T cells) could not be told apart from one another.

The rearrangement links TRBV7-2 to TRBJ1-2; TCRdb lists TRBD1, though no DNA is available to test this call. Material: blood. The receptor was derived from a human donor with ulcerative colitis or Crohn's disease, or a healthy co-twin of an affected twin (not recorded which). CDR3 region: CASSPAGQTTGYTF. Variable domain in full (rest from reference TRBV7-2 and TRBJ1-2): GAGVSQSPSNKVTEKGKDVELRCDPISGHTALYWYRQSLGQGLEFLIYFQGNSAPDKSGLPSDRFSAERTGGSVSTLTIQRTQQEDSAVYLCASSPAGQTTGYTFGSGTRLTVV.